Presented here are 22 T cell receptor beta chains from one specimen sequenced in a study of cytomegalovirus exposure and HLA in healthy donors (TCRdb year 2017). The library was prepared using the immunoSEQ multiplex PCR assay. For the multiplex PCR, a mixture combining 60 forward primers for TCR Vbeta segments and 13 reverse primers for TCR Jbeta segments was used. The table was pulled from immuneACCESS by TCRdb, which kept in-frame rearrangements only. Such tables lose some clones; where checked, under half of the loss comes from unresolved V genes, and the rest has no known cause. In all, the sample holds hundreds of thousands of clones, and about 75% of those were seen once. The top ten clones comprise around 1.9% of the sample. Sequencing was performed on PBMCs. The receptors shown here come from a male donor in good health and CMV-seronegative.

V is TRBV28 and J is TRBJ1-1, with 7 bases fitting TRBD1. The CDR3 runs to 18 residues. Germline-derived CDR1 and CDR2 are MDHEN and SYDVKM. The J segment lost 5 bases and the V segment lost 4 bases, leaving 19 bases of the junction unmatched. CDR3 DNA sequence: TGTGCCAGCAGTTCGGTGAACTCGGGACAGCTGGAGAGGACTGAAGCTTTCTTT. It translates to CASSSVNSGQLERTEAFF.

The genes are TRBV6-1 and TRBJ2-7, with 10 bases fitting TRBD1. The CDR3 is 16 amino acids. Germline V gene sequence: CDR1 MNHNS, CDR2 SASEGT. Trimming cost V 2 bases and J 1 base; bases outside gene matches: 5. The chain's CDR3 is CASSEFAGQGSYEQYF. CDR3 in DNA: TGTGCCAGCAGTGAATTTGCGGGACAGGGGTCCTACGAGCAGTACTTC.

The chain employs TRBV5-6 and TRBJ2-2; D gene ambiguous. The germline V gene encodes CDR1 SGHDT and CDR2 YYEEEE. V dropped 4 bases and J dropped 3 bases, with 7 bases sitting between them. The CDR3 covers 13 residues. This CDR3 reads CASSPTDTGELFF. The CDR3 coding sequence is TGTGCCAGCAGCCCTACCGACACCGGGGAGCTGTTTTTT.

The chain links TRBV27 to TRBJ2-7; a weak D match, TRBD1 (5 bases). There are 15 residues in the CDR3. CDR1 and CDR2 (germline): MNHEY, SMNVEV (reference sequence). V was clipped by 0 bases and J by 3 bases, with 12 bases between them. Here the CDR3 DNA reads TGTGCCAGCAGTTTATCGTGGCCAGGGCTCTACGAGCAGTACTTC. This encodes CASSLSWPGLYEQYF.

The CDR3 here is CASSERGRGANSYEQYF. DNA of the CDR3: TGTGCCAGCAGTGAAAGGGGCAGGGGCGCCAACTCCTACGAGCAGTACTTC. This rearrangement joins TRBV2 to TRBJ2-7; tentative D call: TRBD1 (6 bases). This CDR3 spans 17 amino acids. Germline values: CDR1 SNHLY, CDR2 FYNNEI. Deletions cut 2 bases from V and 0 bases from J, with 17 bases between.

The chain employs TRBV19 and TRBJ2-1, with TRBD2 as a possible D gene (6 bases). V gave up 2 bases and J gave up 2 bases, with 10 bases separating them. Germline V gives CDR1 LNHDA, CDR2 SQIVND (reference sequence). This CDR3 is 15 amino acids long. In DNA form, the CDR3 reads TGTGCCAGTAGTATATTTGCGGGGCCCTACAATGAGCAGTTCTTC. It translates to CASSIFAGPYNEQFF.

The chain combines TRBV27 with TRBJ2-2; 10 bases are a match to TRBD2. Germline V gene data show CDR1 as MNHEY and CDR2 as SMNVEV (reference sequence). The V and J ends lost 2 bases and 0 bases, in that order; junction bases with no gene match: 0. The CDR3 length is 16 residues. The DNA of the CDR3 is TGTGCCAGCAGTTTACTAGCGGGGGCGAACACCGGGGAGCTGTTTTTT. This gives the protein CASSLLAGANTGELFF.

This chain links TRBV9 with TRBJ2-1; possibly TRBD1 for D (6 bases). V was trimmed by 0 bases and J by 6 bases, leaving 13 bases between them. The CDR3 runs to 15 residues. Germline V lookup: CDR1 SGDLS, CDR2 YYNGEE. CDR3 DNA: TGTGCCAGCAGCGTAGGTAGCCTAGGGGGCAATGAGCAGTTCTTC. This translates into CASSVGSLGGNEQFF. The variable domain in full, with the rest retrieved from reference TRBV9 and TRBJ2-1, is DSGVTQTPKHLITATGQRVTLRCSPRSGDLSVYWYQQSLDQGLQFLIQYYNGEERAKGNILERFSAQQFPDLHSELNLSSLELGDSALYFCASSVGSLGGNEQFFGPGTRLTVL.

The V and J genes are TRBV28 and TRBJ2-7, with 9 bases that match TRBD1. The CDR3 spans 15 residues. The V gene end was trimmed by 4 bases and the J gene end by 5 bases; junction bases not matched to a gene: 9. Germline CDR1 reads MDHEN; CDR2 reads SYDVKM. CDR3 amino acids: CASSSPGQGKNEQYF. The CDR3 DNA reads TGTGCCAGCAGTTCCCCGGGACAGGGCAAGAACGAGCAGTACTTC.

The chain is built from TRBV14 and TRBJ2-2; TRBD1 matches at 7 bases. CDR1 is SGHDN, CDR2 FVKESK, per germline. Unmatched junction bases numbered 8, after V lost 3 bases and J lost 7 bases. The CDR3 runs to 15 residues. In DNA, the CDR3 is TGTGCCAGCAGCCATTCCGTGACAGGGATCGGGGAGCTGTTTTTT. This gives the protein CASSHSVTGIGELFF.

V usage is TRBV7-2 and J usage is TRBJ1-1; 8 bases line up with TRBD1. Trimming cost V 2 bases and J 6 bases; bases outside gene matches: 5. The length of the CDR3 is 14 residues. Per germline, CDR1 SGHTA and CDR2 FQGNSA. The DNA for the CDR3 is TGTGCCAGCAGCTTAATTACAGGGGGGGCTGAAGCTTTCTTT. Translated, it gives CASSLITGGAEAFF.

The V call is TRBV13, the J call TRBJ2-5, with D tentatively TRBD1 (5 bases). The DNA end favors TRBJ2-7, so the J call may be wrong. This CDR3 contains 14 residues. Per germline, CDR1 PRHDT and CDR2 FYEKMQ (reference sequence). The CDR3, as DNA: TGTGCCAGCAGCGTAAGAGGCAGGGCCCACGAGCAGTACTTC. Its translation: CASSVRGRAHEQYF.

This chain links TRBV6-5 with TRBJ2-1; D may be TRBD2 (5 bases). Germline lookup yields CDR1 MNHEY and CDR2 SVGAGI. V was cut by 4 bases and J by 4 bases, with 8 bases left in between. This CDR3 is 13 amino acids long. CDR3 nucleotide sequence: TGTGCCAGCAGTTCGCGGGCATACAATGAGCAGTTCTTC. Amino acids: CASSSRAYNEQFF.

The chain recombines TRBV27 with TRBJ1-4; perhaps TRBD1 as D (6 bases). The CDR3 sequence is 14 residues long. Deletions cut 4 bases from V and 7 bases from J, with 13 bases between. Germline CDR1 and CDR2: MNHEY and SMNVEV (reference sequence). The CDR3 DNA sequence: TGTGCCAGCAGTTCATGGGACATGCGTGAAAAACTGTTTTTT. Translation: CASSSWDMREKLFF.

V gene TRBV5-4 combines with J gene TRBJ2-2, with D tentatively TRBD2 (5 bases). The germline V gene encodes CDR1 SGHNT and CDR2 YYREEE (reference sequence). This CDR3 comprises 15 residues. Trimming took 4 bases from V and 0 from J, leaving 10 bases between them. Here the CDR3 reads CASSSGLANTGELFF. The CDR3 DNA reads TGTGCCAGCAGCAGCGGACTTGCGAACACCGGGGAGCTGTTTTTT. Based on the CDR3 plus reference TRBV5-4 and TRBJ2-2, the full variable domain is ETGVTQSPTHLIKTRGQQVTLRCSSQSGHNTVSWYQQALGQGPQFIFQYYREEENGRGNFPPRFSGLQFPNYSSELNVNALELDDSALYLCASSSGLANTGELFFGEGSRLTVL.

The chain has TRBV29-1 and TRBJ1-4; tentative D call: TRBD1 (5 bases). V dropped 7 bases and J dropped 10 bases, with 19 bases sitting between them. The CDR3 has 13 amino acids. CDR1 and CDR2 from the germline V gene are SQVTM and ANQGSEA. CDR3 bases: TGCAGCGCCGCTGGGGGGGAGTCGGGAAAACTGTTTTTT. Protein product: CSAAGGESGKLFF.

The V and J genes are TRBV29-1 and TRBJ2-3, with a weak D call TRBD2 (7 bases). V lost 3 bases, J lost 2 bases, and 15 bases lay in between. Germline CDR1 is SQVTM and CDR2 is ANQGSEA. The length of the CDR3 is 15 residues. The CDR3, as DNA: TGCAGCGTTGATGCGGGGGCGATCGTCACAGATACGCAGTATTTT. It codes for CSVDAGAIVTDTQYF.

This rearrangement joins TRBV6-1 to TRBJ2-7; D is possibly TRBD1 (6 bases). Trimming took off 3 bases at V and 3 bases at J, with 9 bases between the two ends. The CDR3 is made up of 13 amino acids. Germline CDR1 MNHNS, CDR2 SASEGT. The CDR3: CASSDARGYEQYF. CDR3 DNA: TGTGCCAGCAGTGATGCCAGGGGCTACGAGCAGTACTTC.

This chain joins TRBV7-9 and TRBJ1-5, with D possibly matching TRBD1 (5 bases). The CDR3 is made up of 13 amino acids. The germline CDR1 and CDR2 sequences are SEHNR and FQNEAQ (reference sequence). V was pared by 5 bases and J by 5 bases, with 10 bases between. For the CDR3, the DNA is TGTGCCAGCAGCCCGGGGGGAGATCAGCCCCAGCATTTT. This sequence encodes CASSPGGDQPQHF.

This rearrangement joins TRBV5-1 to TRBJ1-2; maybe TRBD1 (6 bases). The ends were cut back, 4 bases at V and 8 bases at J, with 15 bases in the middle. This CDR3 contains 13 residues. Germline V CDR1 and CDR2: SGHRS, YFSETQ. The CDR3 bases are TGCGCCAGCAGCCAGGACAGTCCCTGGGGCTACACCTTC. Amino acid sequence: CASSQDSPWGYTF.

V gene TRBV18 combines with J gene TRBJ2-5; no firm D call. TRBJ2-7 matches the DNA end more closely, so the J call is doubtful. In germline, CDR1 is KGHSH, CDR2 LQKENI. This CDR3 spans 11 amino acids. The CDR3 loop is CASSPGGEQYF. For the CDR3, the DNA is TGTGCCAGCTCACCAGGCGGCGAGCAGTACTTC.

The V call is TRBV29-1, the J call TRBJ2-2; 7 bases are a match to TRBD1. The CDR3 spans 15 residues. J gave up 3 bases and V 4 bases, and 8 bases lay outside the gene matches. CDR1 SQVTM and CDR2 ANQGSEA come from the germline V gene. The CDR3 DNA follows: TGCAGCGTTGTTGGGACAGTCCCGTACACCGGGGAGCTGTTTTTT. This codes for CSVVGTVPYTGELFF.